These 31 T cell receptor beta chains share one sample of origin, sequenced in a study of cytomegalovirus exposure and HLA in healthy donors. Primers for the PCR totalled 60 Vbeta and 13 Jbeta. TCRdb's table, derived via immunoSEQ multiplex PCR, lists solely in-frame clones and lacks some. This table holds roughly 80,000 clones, 81% found once. The sample was PBMCs. The receptors come from a woman in her 30s in good health and CMV-seronegative.

This clone was recorded only once. The chain joins TRBV7-8 to TRBJ2-7; 9 bases align to TRBD2. J gave up 3 bases and V 5 bases, and 5 bases lay outside the gene matches. Germline V gene data show CDR1 as SGHVS and CDR2 as FQNEAQ. CDR3 length: 14 amino acids. CDR3 amino acids: CASSPRGGGYEQYF. As DNA, the CDR3 is TGTGCCAGCAGCCCCCGCGGGGGGGGCTACGAGCAGTACTTC.

The rearrangement links TRBV10-3 to TRBJ1-1; D is possibly TRBD1 (5 bases). Trimming removed 9 bases from V and 1 base from J, with 12 bases in between. CDR3 size: 13 residues. The germline CDR1 and CDR2 sequences are ENHRY and SYGVKD. CDR3 in amino acids: CAIGDSRNTEAFF. CDR3 DNA sequence: TGTGCCATTGGGGACTCCCGGAACACTGAAGCTTTCTTT.

As regards this clone: Sequence at one end of the junction differs from germline and may be a read error. This same CDR3 is encoded by further DNA sequences in the sample. The chain is built from TRBV27 and TRBJ2-1, with a weak D call TRBD2 (6 bases). Germline V gives CDR1 MNHEY, CDR2 SMNVEV (reference sequence). The CDR3 is 14 amino acids. As DNA, the CDR3 is TGTGCCAGTAGTTCTAGCGAACCCTACAATGAGCAGTTCTTC. This codes for CASSSSEPYNEQFF.

In its sample, this clone was seen a few times. The V and J genes are TRBV29-1 and TRBJ1-1, with D perhaps TRBD1 (5 bases). Per germline, CDR1 SQVTM and CDR2 ANQGSEA. V was cut by 4 bases and J by 0 bases, with 15 bases left in between. The CDR3 has 15 residues. CDR3 nucleotide sequence: TGCAGCGTTGGCGGAGGGTGGGGGATGAACACTGAAGCTTTCTTT. Protein sequence: CSVGGGWGMNTEAFF.

The chain links TRBV28 to TRBJ2-1; maybe TRBD2 (6 bases). The CDR3 is made up of 13 amino acids. Germline loops: CDR1 MDHEN, CDR2 SYDVKM. V lost 5 bases and J 10 bases, leaving 15 bases between the germline ends. CDR3 coding DNA: TGTGCCAGCAGTCCTCGGCTAGCGACCGAGCAGTTCTTC. Encoded protein: CASSPRLATEQFF.

This chain joins TRBV5-1 and TRBJ2-3; D uncertain. This CDR3 region has 14 residues. CDR1 SGHRS and CDR2 YFSETQ come from the germline V gene. Trimming cost V 0 bases and J 10 bases, with 15 bases left between them. The CDR3 sequence is CASSLVRSGEAQYF. For the CDR3, the DNA is TGCGCCAGCAGCTTGGTTCGCTCCGGAGAGGCGCAGTATTTT.

The J gene is TRBJ2-1, the V gene TRBV27, with 9 bases identical to TRBD2. The CDR3 sequence is 20 residues long. Trimming cost V 0 bases and J 2 bases; bases outside gene matches: 14. Germline V gene data show CDR1 as MNHEY and CDR2 as SMNVEV (reference sequence). The CDR3 bases are TGTGCCAGCAGTTTATCGGGGGGCGGGGGGGGCGGGAGCACCTACAATGAGCAGTTCTTC. Translated, it gives CASSLSGGGGGGSTYNEQFF.

V usage is TRBV28 and J usage is TRBJ2-2, with TRBD1 matching over 8 bases. With V trimmed by 6 bases and J by 1 base, 4 bases remained unmatched. This CDR3 is 15 amino acids long. CDR1 and CDR2 from the germline V gene are MDHEN and SYDVKM. The CDR3 sequence is CASRGQGRNTGELFF. The DNA for the CDR3 is TGTGCCAGCAGAGGACAGGGCCGGAACACCGGGGAGCTGTTTTTT.

Of note for this clone: An end of the junction does not agree with germline; a read error may underlie this. The rearrangement uses TRBV7-9 and TRBJ2-1; 10 positions agree with TRBD2. Germline V gene lookup returns CDR1 SEHNR and CDR2 FQNEAQ (reference sequence). This CDR3 is built from 15 residues. The DNA for the CDR3 is TGTTCCAGCAGCCCCGCTAGCGGGAGTTCCTATGAGCAGTTCTTC. Protein product: CSSSPASGSSYEQFF.

The chain recombines TRBV5-6 with TRBJ2-1; D possibly corresponds to TRBD2 (6 bases). Germline CDR1 and CDR2: SGHDT and YYEEEE. CDR3 length: 16 residues. V lost 3 bases and J 5 bases, leaving 18 bases between the germline ends. The CDR3 coding sequence is TGTGCCAGCAGCTGGGAATTGGGGGGATCCCACAATGAGCAGTTCTTC. Translated: CASSWELGGSHNEQFF.

The chain is built from TRBV10-1 and TRBJ2-7; TRBD2 is a possible D gene (6 bases). The V gene's germline CDR1 is WNHNN and CDR2 SYGVQD (reference sequence). CDR3 length: 12 amino acids. Deletions cut 6 bases from V and 4 bases from J, with 10 bases between. CDR3 coding DNA: TGCGCCAGCAGGGTTAGCGGTTACGAGCAGTACTTC. Amino acid sequence: CASRVSGYEQYF.

This chain joins TRBV4-3 and TRBJ1-6; D unresolved. Germline lookup yields CDR1 LGHNA and CDR2 YSLEER. Trimming shortened V by 0 bases and J by 8 bases, and 11 bases separated the two germline ends. CDR3 length: 15 residues. This CDR3 is CASSQDMGGDSPLHF. The CDR3 nucleotides are TGCGCCAGCAGCCAAGATATGGGAGGAGATTCACCCCTCCACTTT.

As regards this clone: This CDR3 is also generated by other DNA sequences in the sample. The rearrangement joins TRBV6-1 to TRBJ1-3, with D perhaps TRBD1 (5 bases). V gave up 2 bases and J gave up 4 bases, with 18 bases separating them. The germline V gene encodes CDR1 MNHNS and CDR2 SASEGT. The CDR3 is 17 residues long. CDR3 bases: TGTGCCAGCAGTGAAAACGCCTTGGGGGGTGCCGGAAACACCATATATTTT. This codes for CASSENALGGAGNTIYF.

The chain joins TRBV29-1 to TRBJ1-2; 12 bases map to TRBD1. This CDR3 comprises 16 residues. Germline V gene sequence: CDR1 SQVTM, CDR2 ANQGSEA. The V and J ends lost 5 bases and 8 bases, in that order; junction bases with no gene match: 15. In nucleotides, the CDR3 is TGCAGCGTTAACGCGGGACAGGGGGCCGACCCCTACGGCTACACCTTC. Encoded protein: CSVNAGQGADPYGYTF.

The chain carries TRBV7-9 and TRBJ2-1; 15 bases line up with TRBD2. Per the germline V gene, CDR1 is SEHNR and CDR2 is FQNEAQ (reference sequence). The CDR3 contains 17 residues. The trim removed 4 bases at V and 4 bases at J, leaving 5 bases unmatched. As DNA, the CDR3 is TGTGCCAGCAGCTCGGGACTAGCGGGAGGTGTATACAATGAGCAGTTCTTC. It yields the protein CASSSGLAGGVYNEQFF.

The chain employs TRBV15 and TRBJ2-5, with 9 bases matching TRBD2. The germline V gene encodes CDR1 LNHNV and CDR2 YYDKDF (reference sequence). The trim removed 1 base at V and 5 bases at J, leaving 11 bases unmatched. The CDR3 loop spans 17 amino acids. CDR3 DNA: TGTGCCACCAGCAGAGGTCCATGGCGGGGGGGGTTGGAGACCCAGTACTTC. Encoded protein: CATSRGPWRGGLETQYF.

This clone was observed a handful of times. The V call is TRBV2, the J call TRBJ1-1; no firm D call. Trimming shortened V by 3 bases and J by 4 bases, and 12 bases separated the two germline ends. This CDR3 has 14 residues. Germline V gene lookup returns CDR1 SNHLY and CDR2 FYNNEI. CDR3 residues: CASSEETYGTEAFF. CDR3 in DNA: TGTGCCAGCAGTGAGGAGACTTACGGCACTGAAGCTTTCTTT.

The rearrangement joins TRBV29-1 to TRBJ2-1; the match to TRBD2 covers 9 bases. Per germline, CDR1 SQVTM and CDR2 ANQGSEA. The CDR3 length is 13 residues. The chain's CDR3 is CVLAGIPYNEQFF. DNA for the CDR3: TGCGTCCTAGCGGGAATCCCCTACAATGAGCAGTTCTTC.

The CDR3 is CSVENRGLRGTEAFF. The CDR3 DNA reads as TGCAGCGTCGAAAACAGGGGCCTGCGGGGCACTGAAGCTTTCTTT. This sequence joins TRBV29-1 and TRBJ1-1; 7 bases are shared with TRBD1. With 6 bases clipped from V and 4 bases from J, the junction kept 14 bases outside the gene matches. The CDR3 is 15 residues long. Germline assignment: CDR1 SQVTM and CDR2 ANQGSEA.

V gene TRBV11-2 combines with J gene TRBJ2-5, with TRBD2 as a possible D gene (7 bases). CDR1 and CDR2 (germline): SGHAT, FQNNGV. Trimming removed 3 bases from V and 5 bases from J, with 16 bases in between. This CDR3 is built from 15 residues. In DNA, the CDR3 is TGTGCCAGCAGCTTGGGGGAGGGGGGTCGGGAGACCCAGTACTTC. Protein product: CASSLGEGGRETQYF.

This chain links TRBV5-6 with TRBJ2-7, with D maybe TRBD2 (5 bases). Per germline, CDR1 SGHDT and CDR2 YYEEEE. This CDR3 spans 15 amino acids. The V end was cut by 4 bases, the J end by 1 base, with 15 bases between. The CDR3 loop reads CASSIWAGVSYEQYF. Written as DNA, the CDR3 is TGTGCCAGCAGCATTTGGGCCGGGGTTTCCTACGAGCAGTACTTC.

In DNA form, the CDR3 reads TGTGCCAGCAGTGAAGCGCCGGGGAGGGGATTTACGAACACTGAAGCTTTCTTT. This sequence encodes CASSEAPGRGFTNTEAFF. The chain has TRBV2 and TRBJ1-1; tentatively, D is TRBD1 (5 bases). With 0 bases removed from V and 1 base from J, the gap between germline ends came to 18 bases. The CDR3 consists of 18 residues. Germline values: CDR1 SNHLY, CDR2 FYNNEI.

The gene calls are TRBV15 and TRBJ2-4, with 9 bases fitting TRBD1. The CDR3 covers 16 residues. The V segment lost 0 bases and the J segment 9 bases; nucleotides outside the gene matches: 9. Germline values: CDR1 LNHNV, CDR2 YYDKDF (reference sequence). The DNA for the CDR3 is TGTGCCACCAGCAGAGATCCCCCCGGGACAGGGACCATTCAGTACTTC. Its protein is CATSRDPPGTGTIQYF.

A note on this clone: A junction boundary mismatches the germline segment, possibly from a read error. The chain couples TRBV4-1 to TRBJ2-6; 8 positions match TRBD1. Germline-derived CDR1 and CDR2 are MGHRA and YSYEKL. The CDR3 loop spans 16 amino acids. CDR3 sequence: CASRRQGNSGANGLTF. CDR3 DNA: TGCGCCAGCAGAAGACAGGGGAACTCTGGGGCCAACGGCCTGACTTTC.

The V call is TRBV7-2, the J call TRBJ1-1; the D is unclear. Trimming left V 5 bases short and J 11 bases short, with 18 bases between. The CDR3 contains 13 residues. Looked up from germline, CDR1 is SGHTA and CDR2 is FQGNSA. The CDR3 nucleotides read TGTGCCAGCAGCCCTCGGTTCGGGGTCTCTGCTTTCTTT. Translated, it gives CASSPRFGVSAFF.

V is TRBV27 and J is TRBJ2-3; D possibly corresponds to TRBD1 (5 bases). Between the trimmed V and J ends, which lost 2 bases and 3 bases, there was a span of 9 bases. The CDR3 sequence is 14 residues long. The V gene's germline CDR1 is MNHEY and CDR2 SMNVEV (reference sequence). The CDR3 sequence is CASSLPDTTDTQYF. DNA of the CDR3: TGTGCCAGCAGTTTACCGGACACAACAGATACGCAGTATTTT.

V usage is TRBV18 and J usage is TRBJ2-1; TRBD1 is a possible D gene (5 bases). Between the trimmed V and J ends, which lost 1 base and 4 bases, there was a span of 8 bases. CDR1 and CDR2 (germline): KGHSH, LQKENI. The CDR3 sequence is 14 residues long. CDR3 sequence (DNA): TGTGCCAGCTCACCACAACAGGCTTACAATGAGCAGTTCTTC. Translated, it gives CASSPQQAYNEQFF.

This chain links TRBV21-1 with TRBJ2-2; TRBD2, the table's D call, lacks a check against the DNA. TRBV21-1 is noted as a pseudogene. The CDR3 is 16 residues long. The CDR3 nucleotides read TGTGCCAGCAGCAAAGTCAAGCGGGAGCACACCGGGGAGCTGTTTTTT. This sequence encodes CASSKVKREHTGELFF.

This clone was counted between two and nine times. The V and J genes are TRBV4-2 and TRBJ2-1; 7 nucleotides match TRBD2. The CDR3 consists of 15 residues. Trimming removed 4 bases from V and 1 base from J; junction bases left unmatched: 4. Germline V gene sequence: CDR1 LGHNA, CDR2 YNFKEQ. This chain's CDR3 is CASSLQGGSYNEQFF. As DNA, the CDR3 is TGTGCCAGCAGCCTGCAGGGAGGGTCCTACAATGAGCAGTTCTTC.

The genes are TRBV14 and TRBJ2-5; D uncertain. Germline loops: CDR1 SGHDN, CDR2 FVKESK. The CDR3 is made up of 15 amino acids. V was pared by 1 base and J by 2 bases, with 11 bases between. The CDR3 coding sequence is TGTGCCAGCAGCCAAGCGTTGAGAGCTCAAGAGACCCAGTACTTC. Its protein product is CASSQALRAQETQYF.

The V gene is TRBV15, the J gene TRBJ1-1; the D is unclear. Per the germline V gene, CDR1 is LNHNV and CDR2 is YYDKDF (reference sequence). Deletions cut 0 bases from V and 6 bases from J, with 14 bases between. This CDR3 region has 15 residues. Written as DNA, the CDR3 is TGTGCCACCAGCAGAGATTACCCCAGCGCCCCTGAAGCTTTCTTT. It codes for CATSRDYPSAPEAFF.